The rows below give T cell receptor beta chains drawn from one sample of a study of immune evolution from preneoplasia to lung adenocarcinoma. Repertoires were generated with immunoSEQ multiplex PCR, while TCRdb's copy carries only in-frame clones and drops some. The repertoire holds over 5,500 clones, with about 80% as singletons. Sequencing was carried out using FFPE minimally invasive lung adenocarcinoma tissue. These receptors originate from a person aged 50 or older with lung adenocarcinoma. Each CDR3 is given with its conserved first and last residue. D genes are given only for firm matches. The listing skips clone size in some rows; elsewhere it reads once, few, many or a size class.

J | V | size | D | CDR3 | DNA
TRBJ2-1 | TRBV4-2 | NA | NA | CASSQEGGTYEQFF | TGTGCCAGCAGCCAAGAGGGGGGGACATATGAGCAGTTCTTC
TRBJ1-2 | TRBV10-3 | once | NA | CAISETIRLGERGYTF | TGTGCCATCAGTGAGACAATACGCCTAGGGGAAAGGGGCTACACCTTC
TRBJ1-2 | TRBV6-1 | NA | TRBD1 | CASSERQGNYGYTF | TGTGCCAGCAGTGAAAGACAGGGCAACTATGGCTACACCTTC
TRBJ2-1 | TRBV6-5 | NA | TRBD2 | CASSRLAGGGNEQFF | TGTGCCAGCAGCCGACTAGCGGGAGGGGGCAATGAGCAGTTCTTC
TRBJ2-3 | TRBV2 | NA | TRBD1 | CASSEDRGHGDTQYF | TGTGCCAGCAGTGAAGACAGGGGGCATGGAGATACGCAGTATTTT
TRBJ1-4 | TRBV5-4 | NA | NA | CASSLKGRGQGEKLFF | TGTGCCAGCAGCTTGAAGGGGCGCGGTCAAGGTGAAAAACTGTTTTTT
TRBJ2-7 | TRBV28 | NA | TRBD2 | CASSLRGTSVRKQYF | TGTGCCAGCAGTTTAAGAGGGACTAGCGTCCGCAAGCAGTACTTC
TRBJ1-1 | TRBV5-6 | NA | TRBD1 | CASSPRDRGFTEAFF | TGTGCCAGCAGCCCAAGGGACAGGGGGTTCACTGAAGCTTTCTTT
TRBJ2-1 | TRBV2 | NA | TRBD2 | CASSDSSGGASSYNEQFF | TGTGCCAGCAGTGATTCTAGCGGGGGTGCGAGCTCCTACAATGAGCAGTTCTTC
TRBJ1-1 | TRBV6-4 | NA | NA | CASSTGEEGTEAFF | TGTGCCAGTTCAACAGGAGAGGAGGGCACTGAAGCTTTCTTT
TRBJ2-1 | TRBV6-6 | NA | NA | CASSSLAEFSYNEQFF | TGTGCCAGCAGTTCTCTTGCAGAGTTTTCCTACAATGAGCAGTTCTTC
TRBJ2-1 | TRBV4-2 | NA | NA | CASSQDLKSEQFF | TGTGCCAGCAGCCAAGATTTAAAATCTGAGCAGTTCTTC
TRBJ2-2 | TRBV6-1 | NA | NA | CASSEGQQGWDTGELFF | TGTGCCAGCAGTGAGGGTCAACAGGGCTGGGACACCGGGGAGCTGTTTTTT
TRBJ2-1 | TRBV13 | few | TRBD2 | CASSSPSGRYNEQFF | TGTGCCAGCAGCTCACCTAGCGGGAGGTACAATGAGCAGTTCTTC
TRBJ1-2 | TRBV28 | NA | NA | CASFGGGGYGYTF | TGTGCCAGCTTTGGGGGGGGAGGCTATGGCTACACCTTC